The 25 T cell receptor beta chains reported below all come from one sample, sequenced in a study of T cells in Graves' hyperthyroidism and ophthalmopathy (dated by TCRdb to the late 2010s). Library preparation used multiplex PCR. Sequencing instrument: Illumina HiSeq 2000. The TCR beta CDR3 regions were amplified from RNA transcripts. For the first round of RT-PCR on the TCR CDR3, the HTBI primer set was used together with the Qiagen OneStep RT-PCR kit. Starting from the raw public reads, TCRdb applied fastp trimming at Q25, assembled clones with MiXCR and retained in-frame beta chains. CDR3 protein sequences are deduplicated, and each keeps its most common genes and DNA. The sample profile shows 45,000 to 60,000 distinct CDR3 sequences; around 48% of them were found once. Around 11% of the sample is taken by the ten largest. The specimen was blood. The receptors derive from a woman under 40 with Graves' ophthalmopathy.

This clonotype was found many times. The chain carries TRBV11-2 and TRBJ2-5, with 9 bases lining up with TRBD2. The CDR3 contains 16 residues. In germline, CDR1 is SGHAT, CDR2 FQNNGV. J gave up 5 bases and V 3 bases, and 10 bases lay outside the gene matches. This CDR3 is CASSFGVAGGWETQYF. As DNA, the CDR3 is TGTGCCAGCAGCTTTGGAGTCGCGGGAGGGTGGGAGACCCAGTACTTC.

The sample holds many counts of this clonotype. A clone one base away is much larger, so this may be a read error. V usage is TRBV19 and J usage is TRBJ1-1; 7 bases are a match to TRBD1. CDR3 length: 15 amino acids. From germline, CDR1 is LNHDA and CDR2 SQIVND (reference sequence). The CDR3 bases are TGTGCCGGTAGTCGACAGGGACGAATGAACACTGAAGCTTTCTTT. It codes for CAGSRQGRMNTEAFF.

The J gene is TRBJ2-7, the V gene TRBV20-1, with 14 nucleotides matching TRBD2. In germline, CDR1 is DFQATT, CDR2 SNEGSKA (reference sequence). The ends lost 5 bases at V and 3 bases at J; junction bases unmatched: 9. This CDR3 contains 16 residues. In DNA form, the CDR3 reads TGCAGTGCTCCCCGGACTAGCGGGAGGCCTCACTACGAGCAGTACTTC. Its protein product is CSAPRTSGRPHYEQYF.

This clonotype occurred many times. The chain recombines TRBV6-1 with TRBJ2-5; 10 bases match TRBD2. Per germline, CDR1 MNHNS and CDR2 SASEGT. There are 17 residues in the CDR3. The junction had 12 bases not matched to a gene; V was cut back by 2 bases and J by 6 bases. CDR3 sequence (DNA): TGTGCCAGCAGTGAACTCTCTTGGGCTAGCGGGAGAAAGACCCAGTACTTC. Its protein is CASSELSWASGRKTQYF.

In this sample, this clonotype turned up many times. The CDR3 spells CATSGYTSGRLNEQFF. The DNA of the CDR3 is TGTGCCACCAGTGGTTATACTAGCGGGAGGCTCAATGAGCAGTTCTTC. The chain has TRBV24-1 and TRBJ2-1, with TRBD2 matching 12 bases. CDR1 and CDR2 from the germline V gene are KGHDR and SFDVKD. V gave up 5 bases and J gave up 6 bases; unmatched junction bases: 7. CDR3 size: 16 residues.

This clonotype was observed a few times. The CDR3, as DNA: TGTGCCAGTAGTATTACAGGGGAGACCCAGTACTTC. Its protein is CASSITGETQYF. This sequence joins TRBV19 and TRBJ2-5, with D possibly TRBD1 on 6 matching bases. The V gene's germline CDR1 is LNHDA and CDR2 SQIVND (reference sequence). The V end lost 3 bases, the J end lost 5 bases, and 7 bases lay between the germline ends. This CDR3 is 12 amino acids long. The full variable domain, completed using reference TRBV19 and TRBJ2-5, is DGGITQSPKYLFRKEGQNVTLSCEQNLNHDAMYWYRQDPGQGLRLIYYSQIVNDFQKGDIAEGYSVSREKKESFPLTVTSAQKNPTAFYLCASSITGETQYFGPGTRLLVL.

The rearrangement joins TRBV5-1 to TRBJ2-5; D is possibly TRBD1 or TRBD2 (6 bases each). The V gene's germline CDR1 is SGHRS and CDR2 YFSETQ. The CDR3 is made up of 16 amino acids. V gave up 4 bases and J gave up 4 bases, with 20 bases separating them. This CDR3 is CASSLVPIGGGETQYF. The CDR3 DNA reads TGCGCCAGCAGCCTGGTACCAATCGGGGGCGGAGAGACCCAGTACTTC.

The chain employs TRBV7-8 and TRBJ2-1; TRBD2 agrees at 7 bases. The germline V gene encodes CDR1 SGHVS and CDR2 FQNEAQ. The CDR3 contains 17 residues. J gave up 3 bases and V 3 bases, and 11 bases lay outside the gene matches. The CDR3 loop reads CASSLRALADVYNEQFF. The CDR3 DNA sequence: TGTGCCAGCAGCTTGCGTGCGCTAGCGGACGTCTACAATGAGCAGTTCTTC. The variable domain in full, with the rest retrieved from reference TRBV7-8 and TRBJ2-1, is GAGVSQSPRYKVAKRGQDVALRCDPISGHVSLFWYQQALGQGPEFLTYFQNEAQLDKSGLPSDRFFAERPEGSVSTLKIQRTQQEDSAVYLCASSLRALADVYNEQFFGPGTRLTVL.

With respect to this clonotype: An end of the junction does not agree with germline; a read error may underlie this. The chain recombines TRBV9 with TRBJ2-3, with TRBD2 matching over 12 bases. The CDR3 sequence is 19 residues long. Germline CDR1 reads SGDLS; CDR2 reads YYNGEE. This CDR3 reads CASSTTVRLAGESADTRYF. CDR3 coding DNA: TGTGCCAGCAGCACAACCGTTAGACTAGCGGGAGAGTCCGCAGATACGCGGTATTTT.

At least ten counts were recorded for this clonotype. CDR3 DNA: TGTGCCAGCAGTGAAGTCTCACAGGGTTATGGCTACACCTTC. This sequence encodes CASSEVSQGYGYTF. The chain links TRBV6-1 to TRBJ1-2; the D gene is possibly TRBD1 (6 bases). Trimming removed 1 base from V and 5 bases from J, with 11 bases in between. Per germline, CDR1 MNHNS and CDR2 SASEGT. This CDR3 contains 14 residues.

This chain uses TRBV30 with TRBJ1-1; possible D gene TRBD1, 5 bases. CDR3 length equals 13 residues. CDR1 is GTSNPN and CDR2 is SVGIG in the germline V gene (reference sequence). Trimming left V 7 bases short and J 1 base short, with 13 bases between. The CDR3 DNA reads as TGTGCCTTCCTCGGCGGGGGGAACACTGAAGCTTTCTTT. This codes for CAFLGGGNTEAFF.

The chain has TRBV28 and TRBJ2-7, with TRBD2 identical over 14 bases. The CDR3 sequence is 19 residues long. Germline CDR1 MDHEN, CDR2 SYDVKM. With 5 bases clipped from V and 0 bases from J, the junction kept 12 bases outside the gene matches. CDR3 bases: TGTGCCAGCAGTCCGCAAGGGACTAGCGGGAGCGCTCACTCCTACGAGCAGTACTTC. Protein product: CASSPQGTSGSAHSYEQYF. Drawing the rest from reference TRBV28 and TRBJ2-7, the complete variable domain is DVKVTQSSRYLVKRTGEKVFLECVQDMDHENMFWYRQDPGLGLRLIYFSYDVKMKEKGDIPEGYSVSREKKERFSLILESASTNQTSMYLCASSPQGTSGSAHSYEQYFGPGTRLTVT.

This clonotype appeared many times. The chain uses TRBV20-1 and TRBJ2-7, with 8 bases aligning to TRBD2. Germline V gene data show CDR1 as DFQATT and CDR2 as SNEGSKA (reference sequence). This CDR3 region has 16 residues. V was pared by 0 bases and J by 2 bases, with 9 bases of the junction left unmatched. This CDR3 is CSARDGLAPSAYEQYF. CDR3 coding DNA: TGCAGTGCTAGAGATGGACTAGCTCCGAGCGCCTACGAGCAGTACTTC.

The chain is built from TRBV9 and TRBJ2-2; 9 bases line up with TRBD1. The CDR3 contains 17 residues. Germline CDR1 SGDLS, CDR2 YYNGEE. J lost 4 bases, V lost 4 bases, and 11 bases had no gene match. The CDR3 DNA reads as TGTGCCAGCAGCCTTACGACAGGGGGAATCGGCACCGGGGAGCTGTTTTTT. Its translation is CASSLTTGGIGTGELFF.

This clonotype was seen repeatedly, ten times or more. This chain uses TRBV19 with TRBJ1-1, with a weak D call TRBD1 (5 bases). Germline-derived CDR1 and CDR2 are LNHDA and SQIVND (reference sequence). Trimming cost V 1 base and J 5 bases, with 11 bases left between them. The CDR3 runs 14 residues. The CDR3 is CASSIGGLGTEAFF. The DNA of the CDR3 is TGTGCCAGTAGTATAGGGGGGTTAGGAACTGAAGCTTTCTTT.

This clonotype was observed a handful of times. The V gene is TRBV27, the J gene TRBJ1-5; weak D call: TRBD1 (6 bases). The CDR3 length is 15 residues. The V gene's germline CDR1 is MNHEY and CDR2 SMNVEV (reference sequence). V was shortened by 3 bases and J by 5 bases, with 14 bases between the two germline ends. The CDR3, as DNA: TGTGCCAGCAGTTTGGGGGCAGGGCCATATCAGCCCCAGCATTTT. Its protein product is CASSLGAGPYQPQHF.

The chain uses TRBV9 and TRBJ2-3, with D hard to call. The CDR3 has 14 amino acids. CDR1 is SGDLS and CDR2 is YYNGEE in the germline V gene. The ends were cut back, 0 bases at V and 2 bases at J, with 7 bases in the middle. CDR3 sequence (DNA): TGTGCCAGCAGCGTAGCCTCCCCCACAGATACGCAGTATTTT. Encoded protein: CASSVASPTDTQYF.

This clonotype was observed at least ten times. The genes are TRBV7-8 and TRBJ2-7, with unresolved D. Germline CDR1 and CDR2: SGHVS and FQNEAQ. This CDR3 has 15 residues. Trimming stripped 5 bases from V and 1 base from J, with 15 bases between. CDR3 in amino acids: CASSPKITDSYEQYF. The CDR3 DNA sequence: TGTGCCAGCAGCCCGAAGATCACAGATTCCTACGAGCAGTACTTC.

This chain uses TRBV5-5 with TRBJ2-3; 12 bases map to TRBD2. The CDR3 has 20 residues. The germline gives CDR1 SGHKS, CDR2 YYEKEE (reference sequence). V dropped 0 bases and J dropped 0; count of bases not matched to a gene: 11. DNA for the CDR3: TGTGCCAGCAGCTTGGCCCCTAGCGGGAGGGCGTATACTAGCACAGATACGCAGTATTTT. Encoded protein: CASSLAPSGRAYTSTDTQYF.

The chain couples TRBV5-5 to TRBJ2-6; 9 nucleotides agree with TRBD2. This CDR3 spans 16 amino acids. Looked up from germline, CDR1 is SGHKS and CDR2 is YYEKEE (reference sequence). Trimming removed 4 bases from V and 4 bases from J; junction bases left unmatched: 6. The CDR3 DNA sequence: TGTGCCAGCAGCCTCACTAGCGGGTTCGGGGCCAACGTCCTGACTTTC. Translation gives CASSLTSGFGANVLTF.

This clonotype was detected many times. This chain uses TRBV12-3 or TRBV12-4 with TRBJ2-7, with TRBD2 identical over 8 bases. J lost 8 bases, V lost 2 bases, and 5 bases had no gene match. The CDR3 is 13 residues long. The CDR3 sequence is CASSLTSSGQQYF. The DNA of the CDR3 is TGTGCCAGCAGTTTAACCTCTAGCGGGCAGCAGTACTTC.

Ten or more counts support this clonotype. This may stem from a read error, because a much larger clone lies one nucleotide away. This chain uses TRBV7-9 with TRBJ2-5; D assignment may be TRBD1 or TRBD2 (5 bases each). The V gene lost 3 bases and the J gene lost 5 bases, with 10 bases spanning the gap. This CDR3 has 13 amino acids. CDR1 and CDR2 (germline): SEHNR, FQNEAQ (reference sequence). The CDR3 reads CASSLGRVETQYF. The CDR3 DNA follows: TGTGCCAGCAGCTTGGGACGAGTGGAGACCCAGTACTTC.

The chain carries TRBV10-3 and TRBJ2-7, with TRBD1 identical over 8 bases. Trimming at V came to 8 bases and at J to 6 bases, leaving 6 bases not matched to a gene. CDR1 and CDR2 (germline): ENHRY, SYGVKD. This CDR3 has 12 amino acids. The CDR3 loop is CAIHTGGPEQYF. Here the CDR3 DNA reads TGTGCCATCCACACAGGGGGTCCCGAGCAGTACTTC.

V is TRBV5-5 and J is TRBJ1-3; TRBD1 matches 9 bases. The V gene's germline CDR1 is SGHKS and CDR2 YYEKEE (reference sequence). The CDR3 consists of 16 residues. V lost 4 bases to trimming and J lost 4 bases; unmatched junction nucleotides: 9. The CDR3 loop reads CASSIQGAIGGNTIYF. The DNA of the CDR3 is TGTGCCAGCAGCATACAGGGGGCGATTGGCGGAAACACCATATATTTT.

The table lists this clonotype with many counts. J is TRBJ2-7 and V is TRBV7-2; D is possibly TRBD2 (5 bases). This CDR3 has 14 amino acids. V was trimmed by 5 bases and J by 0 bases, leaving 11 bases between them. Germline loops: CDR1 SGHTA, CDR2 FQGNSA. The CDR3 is CASSPSTSSYEQYF. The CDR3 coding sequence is TGTGCCAGCAGCCCGTCCACTAGCTCCTACGAGCAGTACTTC. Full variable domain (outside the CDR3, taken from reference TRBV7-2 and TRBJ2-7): GAGVSQSPSNKVTEKGKDVELRCDPISGHTALYWYRQSLGQGLEFLIYFQGNSAPDKSGLPSDRFSAERTGGSVSTLTIQRTQQEDSAVYLCASSPSTSSYEQYFGPGTRLTVT.